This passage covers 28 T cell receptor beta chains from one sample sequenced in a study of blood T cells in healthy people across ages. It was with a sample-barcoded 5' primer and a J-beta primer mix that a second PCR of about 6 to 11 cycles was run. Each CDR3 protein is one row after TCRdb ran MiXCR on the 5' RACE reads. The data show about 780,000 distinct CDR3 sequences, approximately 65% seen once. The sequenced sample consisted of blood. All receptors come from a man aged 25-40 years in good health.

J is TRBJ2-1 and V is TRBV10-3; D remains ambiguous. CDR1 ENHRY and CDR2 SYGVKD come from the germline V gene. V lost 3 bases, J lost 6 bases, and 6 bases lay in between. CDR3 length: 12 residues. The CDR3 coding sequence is TGTGCCATCAGTGAAGCCCCCAATGAGCAGTTCTTC. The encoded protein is CAISEAPNEQFF.

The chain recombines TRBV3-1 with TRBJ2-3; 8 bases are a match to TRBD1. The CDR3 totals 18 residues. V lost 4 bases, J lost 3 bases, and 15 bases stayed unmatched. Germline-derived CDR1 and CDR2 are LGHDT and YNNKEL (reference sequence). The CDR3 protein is CASSPQGQGPRATDTQYF. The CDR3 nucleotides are TGTGCCAGCAGCCCCCAAGGACAGGGACCTCGAGCAACAGATACGCAGTATTTT.

The CDR3 region has the DNA TGTGCCAGCAGCTTAGCGCTCGGTAGTGGGGGTATAGATACGCAGTATTTT. This gives the protein CASSLALGSGGIDTQYF. This chain uses TRBV7-8 with TRBJ2-3; D possibly uses TRBD1 or TRBD2 (5 bases each). V was clipped by 0 bases and J by 5 bases, with 18 bases between them. The CDR3 length is 17 residues. The germline gives CDR1 SGHVS, CDR2 FQNEAQ. Filled out from reference TRBV7-8 and TRBJ2-3, the complete variable domain reads GAGVSQSPRYKVAKRGQDVALRCDPISGHVSLFWYQQALGQGPEFLTYFQNEAQLDKSGLPSDRFFAERPEGSVSTLKIQRTQQEDSAVYLCASSLALGSGGIDTQYFGPGTRLTVL.

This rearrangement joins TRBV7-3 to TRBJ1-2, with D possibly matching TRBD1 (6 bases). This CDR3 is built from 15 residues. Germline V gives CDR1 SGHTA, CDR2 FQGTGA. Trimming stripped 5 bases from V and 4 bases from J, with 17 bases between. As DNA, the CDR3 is TGTGCCAGCAGCGGCCAGGACAGCCTTTCCTATGGCTACACCTTC. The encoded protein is CASSGQDSLSYGYTF.

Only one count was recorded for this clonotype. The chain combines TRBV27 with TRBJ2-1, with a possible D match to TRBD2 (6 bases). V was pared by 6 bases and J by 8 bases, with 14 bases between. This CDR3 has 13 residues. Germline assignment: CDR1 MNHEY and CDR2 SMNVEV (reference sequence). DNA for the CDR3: TGTGCCAGCAGAAGTGGGGCTAGCGATGAGCAGTTCTTC. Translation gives CASRSGASDEQFF.

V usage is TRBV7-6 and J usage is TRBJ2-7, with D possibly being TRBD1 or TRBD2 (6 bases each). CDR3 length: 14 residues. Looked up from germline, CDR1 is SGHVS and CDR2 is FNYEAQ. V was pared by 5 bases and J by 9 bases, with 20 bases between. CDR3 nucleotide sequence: TGTGCCAGCAGCCCTAATTTGCGGGACAAAGGGCAGTACTTC. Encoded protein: CASSPNLRDKGQYF.

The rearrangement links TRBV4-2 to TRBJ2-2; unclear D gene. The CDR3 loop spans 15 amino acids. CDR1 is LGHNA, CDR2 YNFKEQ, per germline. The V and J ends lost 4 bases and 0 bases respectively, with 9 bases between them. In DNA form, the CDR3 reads TGTGCCAGCAGCCGGATGACGGCGAACACCGGGGAGCTGTTTTTT. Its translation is CASSRMTANTGELFF.

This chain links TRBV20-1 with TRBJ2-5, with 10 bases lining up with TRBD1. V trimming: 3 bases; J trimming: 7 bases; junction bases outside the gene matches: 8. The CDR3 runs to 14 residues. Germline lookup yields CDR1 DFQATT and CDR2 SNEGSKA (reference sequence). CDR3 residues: CSARPRDRGRTQYF. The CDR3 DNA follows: TGCAGTGCTAGGCCCCGGGACAGGGGAAGGACCCAGTACTTC.

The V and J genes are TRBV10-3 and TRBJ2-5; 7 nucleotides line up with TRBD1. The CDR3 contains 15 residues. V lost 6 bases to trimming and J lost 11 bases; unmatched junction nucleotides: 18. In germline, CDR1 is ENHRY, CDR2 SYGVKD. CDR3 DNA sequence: TGTGCCATCAGCGGAACAGGGGACACCTCTACGGAGCAGTACTTC. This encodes CAISGTGDTSTEQYF.

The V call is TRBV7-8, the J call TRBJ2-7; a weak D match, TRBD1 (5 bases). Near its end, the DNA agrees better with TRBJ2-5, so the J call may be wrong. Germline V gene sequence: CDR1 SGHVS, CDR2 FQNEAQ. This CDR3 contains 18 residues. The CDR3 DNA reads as TGTGCCAGCAGCTTGTCGCTAAGGGGTGGGCGATTCGGGGAGACCCAGTACTTC. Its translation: CASSLSLRGGRFGETQYF.

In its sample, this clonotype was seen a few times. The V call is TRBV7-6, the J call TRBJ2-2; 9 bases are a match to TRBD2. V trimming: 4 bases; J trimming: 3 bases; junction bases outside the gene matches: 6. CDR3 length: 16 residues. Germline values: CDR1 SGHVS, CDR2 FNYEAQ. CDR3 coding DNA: TGTGCCAGCAGCTCGGGACTAGCAGAATACACCGGGGAGCTGTTTTTT. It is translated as CASSSGLAEYTGELFF.

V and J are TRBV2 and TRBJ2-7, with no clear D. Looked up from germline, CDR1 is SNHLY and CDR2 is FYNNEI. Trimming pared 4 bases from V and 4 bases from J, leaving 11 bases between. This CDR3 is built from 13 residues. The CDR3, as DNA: TGTGCCAGCAGTGTGTCCTTGGGTTACGAGCAGTACTTC. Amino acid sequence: CASSVSLGYEQYF.

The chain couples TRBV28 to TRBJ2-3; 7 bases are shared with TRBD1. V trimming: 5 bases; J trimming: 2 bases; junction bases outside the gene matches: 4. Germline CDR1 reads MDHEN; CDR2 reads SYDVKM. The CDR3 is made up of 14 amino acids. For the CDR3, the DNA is TGTGCCAGCAGTGGGACAGAAGTCACAGATACGCAGTATTTT. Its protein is CASSGTEVTDTQYF.

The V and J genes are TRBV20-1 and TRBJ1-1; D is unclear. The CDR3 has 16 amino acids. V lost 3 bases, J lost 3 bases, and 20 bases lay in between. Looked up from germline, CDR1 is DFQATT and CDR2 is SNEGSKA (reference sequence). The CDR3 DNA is TGCAGTGCTAGTCGGCTCCTACGGGTGATAGACACTGAAGCTTTCTTT. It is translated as CSASRLLRVIDTEAFF.

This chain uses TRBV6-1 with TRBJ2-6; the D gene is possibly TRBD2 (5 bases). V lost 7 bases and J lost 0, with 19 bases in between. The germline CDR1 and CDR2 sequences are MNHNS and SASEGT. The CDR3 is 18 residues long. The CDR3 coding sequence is TGTGCCAGCAACGGTGGTGAGGGCTCTAACTCTGGGGCCAACGTCCTGACTTTC. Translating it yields CASNGGEGSNSGANVLTF.

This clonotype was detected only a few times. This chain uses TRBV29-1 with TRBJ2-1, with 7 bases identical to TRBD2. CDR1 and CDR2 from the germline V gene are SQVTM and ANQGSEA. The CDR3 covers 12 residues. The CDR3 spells CRVKSGVSEQFF. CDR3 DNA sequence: TGCAGGGTGAAAAGCGGGGTGAGTGAGCAGTTCTTC.

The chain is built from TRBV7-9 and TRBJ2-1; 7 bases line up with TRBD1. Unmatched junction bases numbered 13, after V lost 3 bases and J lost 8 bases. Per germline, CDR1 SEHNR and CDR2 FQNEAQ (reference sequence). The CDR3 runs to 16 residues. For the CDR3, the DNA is TGTGCCAGCAGCTTTTTACAGGGGCTCCCTGGGGATGAGCAGTTCTTC. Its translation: CASSFLQGLPGDEQFF. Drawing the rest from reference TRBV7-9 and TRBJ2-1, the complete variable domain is DTGVSQNPRHKITKRGQNVTFRCDPISEHNRLYWYRQTLGQGPEFLTYFQNEAQLEKSRLLSDRFSAERPKGSFSTLEIQRTEQGDSAMYLCASSFLQGLPGDEQFFGPGTRLTVL.

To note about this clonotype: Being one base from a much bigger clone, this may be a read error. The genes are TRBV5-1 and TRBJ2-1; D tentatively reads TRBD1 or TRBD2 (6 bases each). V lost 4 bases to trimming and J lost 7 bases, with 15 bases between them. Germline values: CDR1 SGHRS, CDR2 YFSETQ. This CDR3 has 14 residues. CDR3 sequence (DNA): TGCGCCAGCAGCGTGGAAGGGGGGACGAATGAGCAGTTCTTC. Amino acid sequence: CASSVEGGTNEQFF.

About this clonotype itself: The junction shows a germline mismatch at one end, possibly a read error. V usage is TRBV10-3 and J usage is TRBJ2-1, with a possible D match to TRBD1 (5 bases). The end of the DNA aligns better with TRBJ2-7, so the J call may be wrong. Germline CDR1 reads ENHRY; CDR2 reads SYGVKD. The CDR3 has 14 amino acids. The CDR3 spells CVISDRGSYNEQYF. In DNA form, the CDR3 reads TGTGTCATCAGTGATAGGGGATCCTACAATGAGCAGTACTTC.

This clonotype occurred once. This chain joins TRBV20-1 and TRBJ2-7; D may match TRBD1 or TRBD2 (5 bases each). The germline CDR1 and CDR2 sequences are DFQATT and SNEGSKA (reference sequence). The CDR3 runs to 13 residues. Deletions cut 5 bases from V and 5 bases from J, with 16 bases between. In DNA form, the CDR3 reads TGCAGTGCTCAAGGGGTGAGGGTCGACGAGCAGTACTTC. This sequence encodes CSAQGVRVDEQYF.

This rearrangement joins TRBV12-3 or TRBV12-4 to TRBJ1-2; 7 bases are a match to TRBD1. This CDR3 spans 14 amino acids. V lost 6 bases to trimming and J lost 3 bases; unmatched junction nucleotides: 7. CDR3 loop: CASRTGRDDYGYTF. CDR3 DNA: TGTGCCAGCAGGACAGGGAGGGATGACTATGGCTACACCTTC.

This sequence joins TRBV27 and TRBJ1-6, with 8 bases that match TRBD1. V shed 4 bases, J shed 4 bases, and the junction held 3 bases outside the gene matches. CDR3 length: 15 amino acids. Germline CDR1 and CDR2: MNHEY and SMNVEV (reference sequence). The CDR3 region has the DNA TGTGCCAGCAGTTCGGGGGACAGGTATAATTCACCCCTCCACTTT. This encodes CASSSGDRYNSPLHF.

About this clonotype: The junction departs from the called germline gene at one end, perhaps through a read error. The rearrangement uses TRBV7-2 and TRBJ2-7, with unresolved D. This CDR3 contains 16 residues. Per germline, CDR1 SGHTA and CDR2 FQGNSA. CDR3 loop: CASSLAGHTSSYERYF. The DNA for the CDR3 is TGTGCCAGCAGCTTAGCGGGCCACACAAGCTCCTACGAGCGGTACTTC.

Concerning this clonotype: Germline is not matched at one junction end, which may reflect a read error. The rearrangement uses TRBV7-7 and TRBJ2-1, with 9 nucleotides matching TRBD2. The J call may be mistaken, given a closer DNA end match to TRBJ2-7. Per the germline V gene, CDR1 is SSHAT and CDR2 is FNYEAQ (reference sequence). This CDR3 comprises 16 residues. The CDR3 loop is CASSLGGGAGYNEQYF. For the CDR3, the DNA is TGTGCTAGCAGCTTAGGCGGGGGGGCCGGCTACAATGAGCAGTACTTC.

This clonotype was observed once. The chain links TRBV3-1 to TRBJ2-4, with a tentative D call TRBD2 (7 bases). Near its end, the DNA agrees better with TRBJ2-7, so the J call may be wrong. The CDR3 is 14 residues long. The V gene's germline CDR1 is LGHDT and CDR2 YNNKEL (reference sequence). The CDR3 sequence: CASSREGGIYEQYF. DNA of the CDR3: TGTGCCAGCAGCCGAGAGGGGGGGATCTACGAGCAGTACTTC.

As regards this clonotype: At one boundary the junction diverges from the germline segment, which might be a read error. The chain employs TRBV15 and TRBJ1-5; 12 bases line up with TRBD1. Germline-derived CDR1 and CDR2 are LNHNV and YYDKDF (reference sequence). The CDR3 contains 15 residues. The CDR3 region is CATGRDRGLGQPQHF. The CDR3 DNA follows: TGTGCCACCGGCAGGGACAGGGGGCTCGGTCAGCCCCAGCATTTT.

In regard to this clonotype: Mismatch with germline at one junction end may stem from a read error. In DNA form, the CDR3 reads TGTGCCAGTAGCCAAGCAGGGGAATCCTACGAGCAGTACTTC. It specifies CASSQAGESYEQYF. The chain carries TRBV4-2 and TRBJ2-7; a possible D gene is TRBD1 (6 bases). The CDR3 is 14 amino acids. Per the germline V gene, CDR1 is LGHNA and CDR2 is YNFKEQ.

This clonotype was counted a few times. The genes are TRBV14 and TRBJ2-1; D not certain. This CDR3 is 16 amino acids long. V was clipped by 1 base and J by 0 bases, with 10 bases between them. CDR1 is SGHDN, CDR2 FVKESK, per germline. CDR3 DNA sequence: TGTGCCAGCAGCCAAGGGCGTGGTAGCTCCTACAATGAGCAGTTCTTC. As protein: CASSQGRGSSYNEQFF. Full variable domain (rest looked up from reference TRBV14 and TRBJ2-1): EAGVTQFPSHSVIEKGQTVTLRCDPISGHDNLYWYRRVMGKEIKFLLHFVKESKQDESGMPNNRFLAERTGGTYSTLKVQPAELEDSGVYFCASSQGRGSSYNEQFFGPGTRLTVL.